The 12 T cell receptor beta chains reported below all come from one sample, sequenced in a study of blood T cell repertoires in COVID-19. Method: immunoSEQ multiplex PCR; TCRdb's copy keeps in-frame clones and lacks some. The sample carries 80,000 to 90,000 clones, roughly 88% recorded once. Material for sequencing was peripheral blood. The receptors here all came from a woman of 80 years or more with COVID-19, enrolled during active disease.

V is TRBV19 and J is TRBJ2-3, with 9 bases fitting TRBD1. The J segment lost 6 bases and the V segment lost 3 bases, leaving 10 bases of the junction unmatched. Germline V gene data show CDR1 as LNHDA and CDR2 as SQIVND (reference sequence). CDR3 length: 16 amino acids. The CDR3 protein is CASSIFTGGPYDTQYF. The CDR3 DNA reads TGTGCCAGTAGTATCTTTACAGGGGGCCCATATGATACGCAGTATTTT.

The CDR3 loop reads CASSPASGRTDTQYF. The CDR3 region has the DNA TGTGCCAGCTCACCGGCTAGCGGGCGCACAGATACGCAGTATTTT. V gene TRBV18 combines with J gene TRBJ2-3; TRBD2 aligns across 8 bases. CDR3 length equals 15 residues. V dropped 3 bases and J dropped 1; count of bases not matched to a gene: 3. The germline V gene has CDR1 KGHSH and CDR2 LQKENI.

V usage is TRBV19 and J usage is TRBJ1-1; 7 bases match TRBD1. Germline CDR1 reads LNHDA; CDR2 reads SQIVND (reference sequence). This CDR3 region has 16 residues. Trimming took 6 bases from V and 0 from J; bases not matched to a gene: 10. The CDR3 bases are TGTGCCAGTAGGGAAAGACAGGGAGGAATGAACACTGAAGCTTTCTTT. It encodes CASRERQGGMNTEAFF.

The chain combines TRBV7-2 with TRBJ1-2, with TRBD1 identical over 8 bases. Trimming at V came to 5 bases and at J to 8 bases, leaving 10 bases not matched to a gene. The CDR3 contains 14 residues. Germline V gene sequence: CDR1 SGHTA, CDR2 FQGNSA. The CDR3 coding sequence is TGTGCCAGCAGCCTGGGACAGGCGTCGCTGGGCTACACCTTC. It yields the protein CASSLGQASLGYTF.

As to this clone: Distinct nucleotide sequences in the sample also encode this CDR3. The J gene is TRBJ2-3, the V gene TRBV7-9; D may be TRBD2 (5 bases). Germline CDR1 and CDR2: SEHNR and FQNEAQ (reference sequence). Trimming took off 5 bases at V and 0 bases at J, with 12 bases between the two ends. The CDR3 covers 15 residues. CDR3 in amino acids: CASSLGTGSTDTQYF. The CDR3 DNA sequence: TGTGCCAGCAGCCTAGGTACGGGGAGCACAGATACGCAGTATTTT.

The chain recombines TRBV4-1 with TRBJ1-1; 11 bases are a match to TRBD1. Looked up from germline, CDR1 is MGHRA and CDR2 is YSYEKL. The trim removed 7 bases at V and 3 bases at J, leaving 13 bases unmatched. The CDR3 extends over 17 amino acids. The CDR3 reads CASNVGQGANPDTEAFF. In nucleotides, the CDR3 is TGCGCCAGCAACGTAGGACAGGGGGCCAACCCCGACACTGAAGCTTTCTTT.

This clone was counted only a few times. J is TRBJ1-2 and V is TRBV27; possible D gene TRBD1, 6 bases. This CDR3 is 14 amino acids long. CDR1 is MNHEY, CDR2 SMNVEV, per germline (reference sequence). Deletions cut 4 bases from V and 4 bases from J, with 13 bases between. The chain's CDR3 is CASSYGQQSYGYTF. CDR3 in DNA: TGTGCCAGCAGTTATGGACAGCAGTCCTATGGCTACACCTTC.

The CDR3 bases are TGTGCCAGCTCCCCGGAGGTCCCTCAGTTCTTC. Translated: CASSPEVPQFF. This chain connects TRBV18 to TRBJ2-1, with D possibly matching TRBD2 (5 bases). This CDR3 contains 11 residues. Trimming stripped 6 bases from V and 13 bases from J, with 13 bases between. Germline assignment: CDR1 KGHSH and CDR2 LQKENI.

The chain uses TRBV15 and TRBJ2-7; TRBD2 matches at 13 bases. Per germline, CDR1 LNHNV and CDR2 YYDKDF (reference sequence). The CDR3 contains 15 residues. V was clipped by 0 bases and J by 7 bases; unmatched bases: 3. CDR3 nucleotides: TGTGCCACCAGCAGAGAACTAGCGGGAGGGGGTGAGCAGTACTTC. Amino acids: CATSRELAGGGEQYF.

The chain joins TRBV18 to TRBJ2-7; 7 nucleotides match TRBD2. With V trimmed by 1 base and J by 1 base, 1 base remained unmatched. Germline-derived CDR1 and CDR2 are KGHSH and LQKENI. This CDR3 is 14 amino acids long. The CDR3 DNA reads TGTGCCAGCTCACCACGGGAGGGGTCCTACGAGCAGTACTTC. It yields the protein CASSPREGSYEQYF.

This clone was seen a single time. The V gene is TRBV10-3, the J gene TRBJ2-5; TRBD1 might be the D (6 bases). The CDR3 length is 13 residues. V shed 6 bases and J shed 5 bases, with 13 bases lying between them. Germline CDR1 reads ENHRY; CDR2 reads SYGVKD. In DNA, the CDR3 is TGTGCCATCAGCGTAACAGGGAAGGAGACCCAGTACTTC. Translation gives CAISVTGKETQYF.

In this sample, this clone turned up once. The chain uses TRBV4-2 and TRBJ2-1; 16 bases fit TRBD2. V was pared by 4 bases and J by 8 bases, with 11 bases of the junction left unmatched. The CDR3 contains 18 residues. The germline CDR1 and CDR2 sequences are LGHNA and YNFKEQ. CDR3 in DNA: TGTGCCAGCAGCCGAGACGGGACTAGCGGGAGGGCTTTCTATGAGCAGTTCTTC. It is translated as CASSRDGTSGRAFYEQFF.